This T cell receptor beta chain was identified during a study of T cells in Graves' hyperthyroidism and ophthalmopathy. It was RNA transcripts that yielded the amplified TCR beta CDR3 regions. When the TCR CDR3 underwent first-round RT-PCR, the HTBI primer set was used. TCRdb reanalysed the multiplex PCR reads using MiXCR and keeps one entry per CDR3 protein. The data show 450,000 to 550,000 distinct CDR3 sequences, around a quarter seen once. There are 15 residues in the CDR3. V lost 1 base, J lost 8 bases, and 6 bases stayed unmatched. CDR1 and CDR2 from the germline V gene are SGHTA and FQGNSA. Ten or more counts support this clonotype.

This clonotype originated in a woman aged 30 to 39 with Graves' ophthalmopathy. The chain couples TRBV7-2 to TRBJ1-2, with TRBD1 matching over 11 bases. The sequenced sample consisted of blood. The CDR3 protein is CASSLERTGGKGYTF. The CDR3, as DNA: TGTGCCAGCAGCTTAGAGAGGACAGGGGGCAAAGGCTACACCTTC.